This T cell receptor beta chain was found in a study of cytomegalovirus exposure and HLA in healthy donors. About the research overall: Early released data comprised 80 million to 100 million unique TCRs from HLA-typed donors. Points from the study as a whole: Previous analysis showed most TCR beta V segments were productive about 90% or about 30% of the time.

Each of the donors was a healthy bone marrow donor. In regard to this clone: As yet, its antigen is unknown.

PCR involved 60 Vbeta and 13 Jbeta primers. Repertoires were generated with immunoSEQ multiplex PCR, while TCRdb's copy carries only in-frame clones and drops some. In the table there are about 170,000 clones, nearly 80% of which are singletons. There are 20 residues in the CDR3. The V and J ends lost 2 bases and 0 bases respectively, with 23 bases between them. Germline lookup yields CDR1 MNHEY and CDR2 SMNVEV (reference sequence). The chain couples TRBV27 to TRBJ2-1, with D possibly being TRBD2 (6 bases). The clonotype comes from a woman between 50 and 59 years old in good health and CMV-seropositive. Sequenced: PBMCs. The CDR3 DNA is TGTGCCAGCAGTTTACGCTCCATTCAGGTGGGGGAGGCCTCCTACAATGAGCAGTTCTTC. This encodes CASSLRSIQVGEASYNEQFF.